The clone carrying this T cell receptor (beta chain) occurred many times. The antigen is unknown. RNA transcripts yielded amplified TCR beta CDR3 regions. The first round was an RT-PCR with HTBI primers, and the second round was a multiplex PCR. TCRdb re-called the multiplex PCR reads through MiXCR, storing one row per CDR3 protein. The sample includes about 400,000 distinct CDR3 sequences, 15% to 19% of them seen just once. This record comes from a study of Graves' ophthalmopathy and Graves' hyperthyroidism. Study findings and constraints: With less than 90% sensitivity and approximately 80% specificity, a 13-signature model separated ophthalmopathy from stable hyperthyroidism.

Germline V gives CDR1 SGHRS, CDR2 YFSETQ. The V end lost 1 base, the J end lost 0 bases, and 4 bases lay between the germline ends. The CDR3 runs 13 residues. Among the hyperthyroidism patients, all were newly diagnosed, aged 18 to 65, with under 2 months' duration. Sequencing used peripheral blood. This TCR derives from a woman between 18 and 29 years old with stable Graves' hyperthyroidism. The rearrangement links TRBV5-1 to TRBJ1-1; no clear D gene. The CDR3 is CASSLMVNTEAFF. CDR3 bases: TGCGCCAGCAGCTTGATGGTGAACACTGAAGCTTTCTTT.